The present T cell receptor (beta chain) was sequenced within a study of control samples from healthy donors and cancer patients. Profiled with immunoSEQ multiplex PCR; TCRdb holds only in-frame clones, not every one. The data contain approximately 150,000 clones, 91% of them singletons. This CDR3 region has 14 residues. CDR1 and CDR2 from the germline V gene are MGHRA and YSYEKL. Trimming shortened V by 0 bases and J by 6 bases, and 12 bases separated the two germline ends. The TCR sequence derives from a man between 18 and 29 years old in good health. The chain combines TRBV4-1 with TRBJ2-7, with D maybe TRBD2 (6 bases). Sequenced material: blood. CDR3: CASSQDPGSFEQYF. CDR3 nucleotides: TGCGCCAGCAGCCAAGATCCCGGGAGCTTCGAGCAGTACTTC.